This TCR beta chain derives from a study of response to subunit inactivated influenza vaccine. From the RT-PCR reads, TCRdb called clonotypes with MiXCR, one entry per CDR3 protein. The data contain some 600,000 distinct CDR3 sequences, around 13% of them seen just once; the ten biggest clones take up 7.5% to 8%. The V end was cut by 0 bases, the J end by 5 bases, with 11 bases between. The CDR3 totals 14 residues. Germline CDR1 and CDR2: DFQATT and SNEGSKA (reference sequence). The chain is built from TRBV20-1 and TRBJ1-5; no definite D call. The source is a man aged 50 to 59 who received an inactivated influenza vaccine. Here the sequenced sample was PBMCs from blood, taken 14 to 15 days before vaccination. The CDR3 loop is CSARDPSRDQPQHF. The CDR3 DNA follows: TGCAGTGCTAGAGATCCGTCTCGGGATCAGCCCCAGCATTTT.